This T cell receptor beta chain comes out of a study of CD8 T cells in Susac syndrome. This CDR3 has 15 amino acids. After removal of 6 bases from V and 0 bases from J, the junction contained 6 bases not matched to a gene. The germline gives CDR1 MNHNY, CDR2 SVGAGI (reference sequence). Peripheral blood CD8+ and CD4+ T cells were profiled by TCR beta sequencing. The control participants were healthy donors, and these controls were matched with respect to both age and sex. The TEMRA cells underwent FACS enrichment, while the CD8+ and CD4+ T cells underwent negative isolation. The authors reverse transcribed roughly 0.5 to 1 ug RNA with random hexamers. Multiplex PCR with immunoSEQ amplified the TCR beta CDR3 across 54 Vbeta and 13 Jbeta. TCRdb recomputed calls from the immunoSEQ multiplex PCR reads with MiXCR, one row per CDR3 protein. The sample lists some 180,000 distinct CDR3 sequences; 85% to 95% were seen once.

This receptor was taken from a human donor in good health. The sequencing sample was made of CD4+ T cells from PBMCs. V usage is TRBV6-6 and J usage is TRBJ2-7, with 9 nucleotides matching TRBD1. CDR3 region: CASSGGTGSSYEQYF. CDR3 DNA: TGTGCCAGCAGCGGCGGGACAGGGAGCTCCTACGAGCAGTACTTC.